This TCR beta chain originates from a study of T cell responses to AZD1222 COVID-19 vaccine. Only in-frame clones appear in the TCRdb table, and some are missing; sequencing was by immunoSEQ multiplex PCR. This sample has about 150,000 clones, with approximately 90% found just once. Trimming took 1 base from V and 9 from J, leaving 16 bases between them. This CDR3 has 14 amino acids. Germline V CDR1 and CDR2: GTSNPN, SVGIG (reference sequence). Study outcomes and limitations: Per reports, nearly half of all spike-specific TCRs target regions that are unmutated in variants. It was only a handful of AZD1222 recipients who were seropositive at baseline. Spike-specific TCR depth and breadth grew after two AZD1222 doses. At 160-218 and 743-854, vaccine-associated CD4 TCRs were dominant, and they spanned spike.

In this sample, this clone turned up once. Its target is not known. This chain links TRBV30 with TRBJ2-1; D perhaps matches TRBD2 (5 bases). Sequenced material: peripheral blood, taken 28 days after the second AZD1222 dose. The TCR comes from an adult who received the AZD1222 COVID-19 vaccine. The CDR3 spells CAWSGTTSKGEQFF. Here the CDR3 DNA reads TGTGCCTGGAGTGGAACCACTAGTAAGGGTGAGCAGTTCTTC.